These 8 T cell receptor beta chains came from one sample sequenced in a study of human T cells and chemical hapten exposure. TCRdb used MiXCR to reprocess the RACE reads, holding one entry per CDR3 protein. Of around 200,000 distinct CDR3 sequences listed, nearly 30% are singletons. Time point here: pre-sensitization, week 0. Treatment described: therapeutic diphenylcyclopropenone sensitization with weekly scalp DPC. The sequenced sample was whole blood, obtained in connection with sensitization to the hapten diphenylcyclopropenone (DPC). The origin of the receptors is a woman aged 25-40 years with alopecia areata. Some clones in this sample may be carry-over from other donors' samples.

This clonotype occurred a few times. The junction and the germline gene differ at one end; a read error may be behind it. The chain links TRBV11-2 to TRBJ1-6; D gene uncertain. The CDR3 is 17 residues long. Germline CDR1 reads SGHAT; CDR2 reads FQNNGV. Written as DNA, the CDR3 is TGTGCCAGCAGCCGAGCGCCCCGTCACCCCTATGATTCACCCCTCCACTTT. Translated, it gives CASSRAPRHPYDSPLHF.

The chain is built from TRBV7-8 and TRBJ2-7; D possibly corresponds to TRBD1 (6 bases). Germline CDR1 SGHVS, CDR2 FQNEAQ. This CDR3 is 15 amino acids long. V shed 1 base and J shed 3 bases, with 13 bases lying between them. CDR3 residues: CASSLVGQSHYEQYF. For the CDR3, the DNA is TGTGCCAGCAGCTTAGTCGGACAGAGCCACTACGAGCAGTACTTC.

The chain recombines TRBV5-6 with TRBJ2-7; D not resolved. The CDR3 is 14 residues long. Trimming took off 3 bases at V and 2 bases at J, with 12 bases between the two ends. Germline CDR1 is SGHDT and CDR2 is YYEEEE. CDR3 sequence reads: CASSSRTDPYEQYF. DNA of the CDR3: TGTGCCAGCAGCTCGCGGACGGATCCCTACGAGCAGTACTTC.

The rearrangement joins TRBV28 to TRBJ2-4; weak D call: TRBD2 (5 bases). Between the trimmed V and J ends, which lost 7 bases and 7 bases, there was a span of 8 bases. The CDR3 consists of 11 residues. Germline V gives CDR1 MDHEN, CDR2 SYDVKM. The CDR3 region has the DNA TGTGCCAGCAAATCGGGGAACATTCAGTACTTC. Protein product: CASKSGNIQYF.

The V and J genes are TRBV12-3 or TRBV12-4 and TRBJ2-7; possible D gene TRBD1, 5 bases. V lost 2 bases and J 5 bases, leaving 7 bases between the germline ends. This CDR3 comprises 12 residues. The CDR3: CASSLSRDEQYF. CDR3 bases: TGTGCCAGCAGTTTAAGCAGGGACGAGCAGTACTTC.

For the CDR3, the DNA is TGCGCCAGCAGCGTATCGAAAGGGAGCACCGGGGAGCTGTTTTTT. Translated, it gives CASSVSKGSTGELFF. The chain joins TRBV5-1 to TRBJ2-2; D is possibly TRBD2 (5 bases). V lost 4 bases, J lost 4 bases, and 14 bases lay in between. The CDR3 length is 15 residues. Germline-derived CDR1 and CDR2 are SGHRS and YFSETQ. Combining the CDR3 with reference TRBV5-1 and TRBJ2-2 gives the whole variable domain KAGVTQTPRYLIKTRGQQVTLSCSPISGHRSVSWYQQTPGQGLQFLFEYFSETQRNKGNFPGRFSGRQFSNSRSEMNVSTLELGDSALYLCASSVSKGSTGELFFGEGSRLTVL.

This clonotype occurred a few times. The J gene is TRBJ2-5, the V gene TRBV5-5, with 8 positions matching TRBD2. Germline V gene lookup returns CDR1 SGHKS and CDR2 YYEKEE (reference sequence). CDR3 length equals 14 residues. Losses at the gene ends were 6 bases for V and 5 bases for J; bases not matched to a gene: 9. The CDR3 nucleotides are TGTGCCAGCACCCCAAGCGGGAGAGGGGAGACCCAGTACTTC. This codes for CASTPSGRGETQYF.

The rearrangement links TRBV20-1 to TRBJ2-5, with D possibly TRBD1 on 5 matching bases. V lost 3 bases and J lost 6, with 20 bases in between. This CDR3 spans 15 amino acids. Germline CDR1 and CDR2: DFQATT and SNEGSKA (reference sequence). The CDR3 DNA reads as TGCAGTGCTAGTAACAGGCGCCAACAAAAGAAGACCCAGTACTTC. Translating it yields CSASNRRQQKKTQYF.